The 8 T cell receptor beta chains reported below all come from one sample, sequenced in a study of T cell repertoires in cytomegalovirus infection. TCRdb recomputed calls from the reads with MiXCR, one row per CDR3 protein. The table has hundreds of thousands of distinct CDR3 sequences, roughly 31% seen once. The source material was PBMCs. These receptor sequences come from a human donor in good health (CMV status not recorded). Some clones in this sample may be carry-over from other donors' samples.

This clonotype has more than one count but fewer than ten. CDR3 residues: CASSYGRGREKLFF. DNA of the CDR3: TGTGCCAGCAGTTACGGCAGGGGGCGGGAAAAACTGTTTTTT. J is TRBJ1-4 and V is TRBV6-6, with TRBD1 identical over 8 bases. The J segment lost 8 bases and the V segment lost 2 bases, leaving 4 bases of the junction unmatched. Looked up from germline, CDR1 is MNHNY and CDR2 is SVGAGI (reference sequence). The CDR3 loop spans 14 amino acids.

This clonotype was observed a few times. The V and J genes are TRBV12-3 or TRBV12-4 and TRBJ1-2; no clear D. The germline V and J ends were trimmed by 6 bases and 4 bases, with 12 bases remaining between them. This CDR3 comprises 13 residues. The CDR3 is CASSRPTSYGYTF. The CDR3 DNA follows: TGTGCCAGCAGCCGTCCTACTTCCTATGGCTACACCTTC.

Points on this clonotype: A much larger clone differs by one base, so this may be a read error. CDR3 in amino acids: CASRRTGPNQPQNF. The CDR3 DNA follows: TGTGCCAGCAGACGTACAGGGCCCAATCAGCCCCAGAATTTT. The chain couples TRBV6-5 to TRBJ1-5; possibly TRBD1 for D (6 bases). This CDR3 has 14 residues. The germline V gene has CDR1 MNHEY and CDR2 SVGAGI.

In its sample, this clonotype was seen many times. V and J are TRBV7-2 and TRBJ2-3, with 12 nucleotides matching TRBD2. V lost 0 bases to trimming and J lost 4 bases; unmatched junction nucleotides: 2. The CDR3 spans 16 residues. The germline V gene has CDR1 SGHTA and CDR2 FQGNSA. The CDR3 DNA reads as TGTGCCAGCAGCTTAGCGCTAGCGGGGGGGTCAGATACGCAGTATTTT. Its protein product is CASSLALAGGSDTQYF.

This clonotype was found a few times. The chain joins TRBV28 to TRBJ2-7; TRBD1 matches 12 bases. Germline assignment: CDR1 MDHEN and CDR2 SYDVKM. The CDR3 is 14 amino acids. The V gene end was trimmed by 2 bases and the J gene end by 6 bases; junction bases not matched to a gene: 2. The CDR3 spells CASSLGTGGAEQYF. The CDR3 DNA reads TGTGCCAGCAGTTTAGGGACAGGGGGCGCCGAGCAGTACTTC. Complete variable domain (other parts from reference TRBV28 and TRBJ2-7): DVKVTQSSRYLVKRTGEKVFLECVQDMDHENMFWYRQDPGLGLRLIYFSYDVKMKEKGDIPEGYSVSREKKERFSLILESASTNQTSMYLCASSLGTGGAEQYFGPGTRLTVT.

In the case of this clonotype: A much larger clone lies one base from this, so it may be a read error. The chain joins TRBV7-6 to TRBJ1-1, with 7 bases fitting TRBD1. The germline CDR1 and CDR2 sequences are SGHVS and FNYEAQ. The CDR3 length is 12 residues. CDR3 DNA sequence: TGTTCCAGCAGCCGAGCGGGACAGCAAGCTTTCTTT. Translated, it gives CSSSRAGQQAFF.

This clonotype was seen ten or more times. The chain carries TRBV4-3 and TRBJ2-5, with 7 bases fitting TRBD2. With 5 bases clipped from V and 2 bases from J, the junction kept 11 bases outside the gene matches. The CDR3 length is 16 residues. Per the germline V gene, CDR1 is LGHNA and CDR2 is YSLEER. CDR3 residues: CASSYQRGTKQETQYF. The CDR3 DNA follows: TGCGCCAGCAGCTACCAGCGCGGGACTAAACAAGAGACCCAGTACTTC.

In its sample, this clonotype was seen a few times. V usage is TRBV12-3 or TRBV12-4 and J usage is TRBJ2-7, with no clear D. V was trimmed by 6 bases and J by 2 bases, leaving 14 bases between them. The CDR3 consists of 14 residues. CDR3 in DNA: TGTGCCAGCAGACCCAATGACGAAGCCTACGAGCAGTACTTC. This translates into CASRPNDEAYEQYF.